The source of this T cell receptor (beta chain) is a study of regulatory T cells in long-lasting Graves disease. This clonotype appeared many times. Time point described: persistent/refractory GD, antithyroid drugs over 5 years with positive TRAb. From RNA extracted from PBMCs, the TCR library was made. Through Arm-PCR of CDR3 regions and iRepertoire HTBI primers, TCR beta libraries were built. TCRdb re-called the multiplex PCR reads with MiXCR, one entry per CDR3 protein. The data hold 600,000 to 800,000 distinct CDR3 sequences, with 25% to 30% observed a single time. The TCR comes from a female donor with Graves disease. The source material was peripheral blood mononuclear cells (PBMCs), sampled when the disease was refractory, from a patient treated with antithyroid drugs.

The CDR3 sequence is CASSFSGGSYTF. Written as DNA, the CDR3 is TGTGCCAGCAGTTTCTCAGGGGGCTCCTACACCTTC. J is TRBJ1-2 and V is TRBV28, with TRBD1 matching over 8 bases. This CDR3 contains 12 residues. Germline values: CDR1 MDHEN, CDR2 SYDVKM. Unmatched junction bases numbered 4, after V lost 3 bases and J lost 10 bases.